This T cell receptor beta chain comes out of a study of T cell changes during pregnancy in multiple sclerosis. Sequencing used immunoSEQ multiplex PCR; TCRdb keeps in-frame clones, though not all of them. The sample lists tens of thousands of clones, 75% to 90% occurring once. Germline assignment: CDR1 SEHNR and CDR2 FQNEAQ (reference sequence). The CDR3 covers 15 residues. The junction had 5 bases not matched to a gene; V was cut back by 2 bases and J by 7 bases. This sequence was found in a female donor in good health, enrolled as a control in a pregnancy study. Here the sequenced sample was CD4+ T cells from peripheral blood mononuclear cells, taken in the first trimester of pregnancy. V and J are TRBV7-9 and TRBJ1-4, with TRBD1 matching over 9 bases. The CDR3 reads CASSLWGQGSEKLFF. CDR3 sequence (DNA): TGTGCCAGCAGCTTATGGGGACAGGGAAGTGAAAAACTGTTTTTT.